What follows is one T cell receptor (beta chain) and its context. The CDR3 loop spans 16 amino acids. Unmatched junction bases numbered 12, after V lost 3 bases and J lost 6 bases. In germline, CDR1 is LNHDA, CDR2 SQIVND (reference sequence). TCRdb keeps only in-frame clones here, not all; method: immunoSEQ multiplex PCR. The data show some 120,000 clones, 80% to 95% seen once. This sample is drawn from a study of control samples from healthy donors and cancer patients. The chain links TRBV19 to TRBJ2-7; 9 bases are shared with TRBD2. The TCR was taken from a man aged 18 to 29 in good health. The sample consisted of blood. The CDR3, as DNA: TGTGCCAGTAGTATTCCCCCAGCGGGAGGTCGAGGCGAGCAGTACGTC. It translates to CASSIPPAGGRGEQYV.